Shown below are 3 T cell receptor beta chains from a single sample sequenced in a study of follicular helper T cells after annual influenza vaccination. The time point is: 2015-2016 season, 7 days after influenza vaccination. The data were produced by immunoSEQ multiplex PCR, yet TCRdb's version contains in-frame clones alone and is incomplete. Of about 6,800 clones in the sample, roughly 84% are singletons; the top ten hold around 0.7%. This specimen was CXCR5+ CD38- circulating T follicular helper cells from blood, taken 7 days after influenza vaccination. The subset here: circulating Tfh, non-naive CD4+CXCR5+PD-1+ (ICOS+CD38+ or ICOS-CD38-). These receptors were collected from an adult who received the influenza vaccine.

The CDR3 DNA is TGTGCCAGTAGTATGTCGGGGGGGAATAGCAATCAGCCCCAGCATTTT. Encoded protein: CASSMSGGNSNQPQHF. The V gene is TRBV19, the J gene TRBJ1-5, with TRBD1 as a possible D gene (5 bases). V was pared by 3 bases and J by 0 bases, with 12 bases between. Germline loops: CDR1 LNHDA, CDR2 SQIVND (reference sequence). The CDR3 has 16 amino acids.

V is TRBV30 and J is TRBJ2-7; 9 nucleotides match TRBD1. The germline CDR1 and CDR2 sequences are GTSNPN and SVGIG (reference sequence). V lost 1 base to trimming and J lost 4 bases; unmatched junction nucleotides: 14. This CDR3 has 17 residues. The CDR3 spells CAWSARDRAFNFYEQYV. The CDR3 nucleotides are TGTGCCTGGAGTGCCCGGGACAGGGCGTTTAATTTTTACGAGCAGTACGTC.

Only a few counts were recorded for this clone. V usage is TRBV5-1 and J usage is TRBJ2-7; the match to TRBD1 covers 7 bases. The germline V gene encodes CDR1 SGHRS and CDR2 YFSETQ. V was pared by 0 bases and J by 5 bases, with 5 bases of the junction left unmatched. The CDR3 totals 14 residues. The CDR3 region is CASSLGDRSHEQYF. CDR3 DNA sequence: TGCGCCAGCAGCTTGGGGGACAGATCCCACGAGCAGTACTTC.